This TCR beta chain is from a study of T-cell reconstitution after alpha-beta-depleted transplantation in children (dated by TCRdb to the mid-2010s). Broadly, across the study: T-cell immune reconstitution after TCRalphabeta/CD19-depleted allogeneic hematopoietic cell transplantation in children was quantitatively tracked in the study by means of TCR repertoire profiling. Results and caveats for the whole study, not just this receptor: Over subsequent months, a decline in hyperexpanded clone frequencies was noted, and after one year, T-cell counts and TCRbeta diversity were mostly ascribed to newly produced T cells. The high TCRbeta diversity at day 60 in some patients was ascribed to recipient T cells and intrathymic progenitors that had survived conditioning. The apparently early recovery of alphabetaT-cell counts about two months after transplant reportedly depended on only several hundred rapidly expanded clones that came from non-depleted graft cells.

This clonotype was seen repeatedly, ten times or more. This receptor's antigen is unknown. No base-level quality is on record; no much larger clone is a single base apart. The CDR3, cysteine through phenylalanine, is 15 amino acids long. Left in the record is the CDR3 DNA by itself, 45 bases read in frame from the first base. The library was prepared using PCR. For sequencing, an Illumina HiSeq 2500 was employed. TCR library preparation used molecular barcoding, with unique molecular identifiers applied to normalize quantification of the TCRbeta repertoire. Using fastp trimming at Q25 and MiXCR clonotype assembly, TCRdb reanalyzed the public sequencing data and kept in-frame beta chains. Each entry is one CDR3 protein sequence, shown with its most common DNA and genes. The sample records over 400,000 distinct CDR3 sequences, around two fifths of which are singletons. 27% of the sample lies in the top ten.

The sample's treatment or condition, from its label and the paper: allogeneic hematopoietic cell transplantation with graft depleted of TCRalphabeta T cells and CD19 B cells. The children who served as transplant recipients had been given grafts of TCRalphabeta/CD19-depleted allogeneic hematopoietic cells. The sequencing used PBMCs, collected before TCRalphabeta/CD19-depleted stem cell transplant. The receptor comes from a girl aged 2 to 9 with aplastic anemia, due to receive a stem cell transplant. The sequence joins TRBV21-1 to TRBJ2-7. TRBV21-1 is marked as a pseudogene. Read as DNA, the sequence is TGTGCCAGCAGCACCCAACAGATAAAACCCTACGAGCAGTACTTC. It translates to CASSTQQIKPYEQYF.